The entry that follows covers one T cell receptor beta chain sequence. The entry originates in a study of CD8 T cells in Susac syndrome. cDNA came from approximately 0.5 to 1 ug RNA primed by random hexamers. The immunoSEQ assay covered 54 Vbeta and 13 Jbeta segments for CDR3. TCRdb recomputed calls from the immunoSEQ multiplex PCR reads with MiXCR, one row per CDR3 protein. The table lists around 200,000 distinct CDR3 sequences, around 94% of them singletons. Trimming removed 5 bases from V and 3 bases from J; junction bases left unmatched: 6. The CDR3 sequence is 15 residues long. The germline V gene encodes CDR1 SNHLY and CDR2 FYNNEI.

The chain has TRBV2 and TRBJ1-2; TRBD1 aligns across 10 bases. This TCR came from a human donor with Susac syndrome. The sample consisted of CD4+ T cells from PBMCs. The CDR3 nucleotides read TGTGCCAGCAGTCACGACAGGGGGCGTTACTATGGCTACACCTTC. Its translation: CASSHDRGRYYGYTF.